This entry is about one TCR beta chain. Clones were sequenced by immunoSEQ multiplex PCR, and TCRdb holds only the in-frame ones, with some missing. Of tens of thousands of clones listed, about 83% were seen once; the top ten hold 6.5%. This sample is drawn from a study of blood T cell repertoires in COVID-19. Seattle patients were enrolled during active infection and followed longitudinally. The sequence was collected from an older woman with COVID-19, enrolled during active disease. Sequenced material: peripheral blood.

The CDR3 region is CASSRLAGATGELFF. CDR3 sequence (DNA): TGTGCCAGCAGCCGACTAGCGGGAGCAACCGGGGAGCTGTTTTTT. V usage is TRBV14 and J usage is TRBJ2-2; TRBD2 matches at 12 bases. Unmatched junction bases numbered 2, after V lost 4 bases and J lost 5 bases. This CDR3 is built from 15 residues. The germline V gene encodes CDR1 SGHDN and CDR2 FVKESK.